This entry concerns a single TCR beta chain. Its antigen is undetermined. V shed 3 bases and J 7 bases; nucleotides not matched to a gene: 9. The CDR3 is made up of 16 amino acids. CDR1 is LNHNV and CDR2 is YYDKDF in the germline V gene (reference sequence). Every subset's genomic DNA went evenly onto several immunoSEQ plates. Here immunoSEQ multiplex PCR was the method, and the copy in TCRdb shows in-frame clones only, minus some. Of some 2 million clones listed, about 95% are singletons. Terminally differentiated effector memory CD45RA+ cells were left out of the naive CD8 fraction, which was CD45RO-negative and positively selected for CCR7. Study donors comprised healthy, HIV-negative adults devoid of recent acute infection or vaccination. These data belong to a study of shared clonotypes between healthy human individuals. Study-level points and caveats: The sampled material consisted only of blood, and tissue repertoires are likely to differ. The diversity represented, both genetic and in exposure history, was limited by few donors.

This chain links TRBV15 with TRBJ2-1; 10 bases are shared with TRBD2. Sequencing was carried out using naive CD8+ T cells sorted from blood. The sequence derives from a man aged 18 to 35 in good health. The CDR3 DNA sequence: TGTGCCACCAGCAGCACCCTAGCGGGAGTGTTTAATGAGCAGTTCTTC. This sequence encodes CATSSTLAGVFNEQFF.